One and the same sample provided the 25 T cell receptor beta chains below, sequenced in a study of T cells after yellow fever vaccination. TCRdb independently ran MiXCR on the 5' RACE reads; one entry per CDR3 protein. Of roughly 70,000 distinct CDR3 sequences listed, approximately 7.5% are singletons. Sequences were derived from CD8+ T cells sorted from PBMCs, sampled on the day of the yellow fever booster vaccination. Every receptor here comes from a man aged 30-40 years who received the YFV17D yellow fever vaccine.

This sequence joins TRBV23-1 and TRBJ2-7, with a weak D call TRBD2 (5 bases). TRBV23-1 has ORF status, its function being uncertain. Trimming stripped 0 bases from V and 5 bases from J, with 8 bases between. The CDR3 runs to 13 residues. The CDR3 DNA is TGCGCCAGCAGTCAATCGTGGAGGAACGAGCAGTACTTC. It codes for CASSQSWRNEQYF.

The chain is built from TRBV29-1 and TRBJ2-4; perhaps D is TRBD1 or TRBD2 (6 bases each). The V end was cut by 6 bases, the J end by 9 bases, with 15 bases between. The germline CDR1 and CDR2 sequences are SQVTM and ANQGSEA. The CDR3 is 12 residues long. CDR3 sequence reads: CSVGDGGGIQYF. The CDR3 DNA reads TGCAGCGTCGGGGACGGGGGCGGCATTCAGTACTTC.

This clonotype came up a few times. The J gene is TRBJ2-1, the V gene TRBV9; 9 nucleotides align to TRBD2. Germline V CDR1 and CDR2: SGDLS, YYNGEE. Unmatched junction bases numbered 4, after V lost 4 bases and J lost 5 bases. The CDR3 loop spans 14 amino acids. The CDR3 sequence is CASSPSGRNNEQFF. In DNA, the CDR3 is TGTGCCAGCAGCCCGAGCGGGAGGAACAATGAGCAGTTCTTC.

This clonotype was detected only a few times. V gene TRBV29-1 combines with J gene TRBJ2-5; D gene unclear. CDR1 is SQVTM and CDR2 is ANQGSEA in the germline V gene. This CDR3 spans 14 amino acids. The germline V and J ends were trimmed by 4 bases and 2 bases, with 14 bases remaining between them. As DNA, the CDR3 is TGCAGCGTTGTGTACCAGGATACACAAGAGACCCAGTACTTC. Translated: CSVVYQDTQETQYF.

The J gene is TRBJ2-7, the V gene TRBV6-2 or TRBV6-3; no clear D gene. There are 12 residues in the CDR3. V lost 2 bases to trimming and J lost 4 bases, with 6 bases between them. Per germline, CDR1 MNHEY and CDR2 SVGEGT. This CDR3 reads CASSYGIYEQYF. As DNA, the CDR3 is TGTGCCAGCAGTTACGGGATTTACGAGCAGTACTTC.

This clonotype showed up just a few times. The V gene is TRBV10-1, the J gene TRBJ2-3; 11 positions match TRBD2. The V segment lost 4 bases and the J segment 4 bases; nucleotides outside the gene matches: 10. The CDR3 is 17 amino acids. Germline CDR1 reads WNHNN; CDR2 reads SYGVQD (reference sequence). CDR3 DNA sequence: TGCGCCAGCAGTGGACCACTAGCGGGAGAGAGGGCAGATACGCAGTATTTT. It specifies CASSGPLAGERADTQYF.

The genes are TRBV12-3 or TRBV12-4 and TRBJ2-5; perhaps D is TRBD1 or TRBD2 (5 bases each). V was clipped by 5 bases and J by 5 bases, with 12 bases between them. The CDR3 extends over 13 amino acids. The CDR3 nucleotides are TGTGCCAGCAGTCCCCAGGGCGGGGAGACCCAGTACTTC. Its translation is CASSPQGGETQYF.

This clonotype was observed a handful of times. V usage is TRBV12-3 or TRBV12-4 and J usage is TRBJ2-7, with D perhaps being TRBD1 or TRBD2 (5 bases each). V lost 4 bases to trimming and J lost 3 bases, with 16 bases between them. The CDR3 covers 15 residues. The CDR3 coding sequence is TGTGCCAGCAGTTCCTCCCGGGACCACAGCTACGAGCAGTACTTC. Amino acid sequence: CASSSSRDHSYEQYF.

This sequence joins TRBV20-1 and TRBJ2-3; D remains unclear. The ends were cut back, 1 base at V and 5 bases at J, with 13 bases in the middle. Per germline, CDR1 DFQATT and CDR2 SNEGSKA (reference sequence). This CDR3 spans 14 amino acids. CDR3 in amino acids: CSARVAPQEDTQYF. The CDR3 bases are TGCAGTGCTAGAGTTGCGCCCCAGGAAGATACGCAGTATTTT.

This clonotype has only a few counts. This rearrangement joins TRBV20-1 to TRBJ2-4; 12 positions match TRBD2. Trimming at V came to 0 bases and at J to 2 bases, leaving 11 bases not matched to a gene. The CDR3 loop spans 19 amino acids. Germline CDR1 DFQATT, CDR2 SNEGSKA (reference sequence). The CDR3 sequence: CSARDTSGRTPVTKNIQYF. DNA of the CDR3: TGCAGTGCTAGAGATACTAGCGGGAGGACCCCAGTCACCAAAAACATTCAGTACTTC.

V gene TRBV4-3 combines with J gene TRBJ2-1, with 10 bases fitting TRBD2. This CDR3 has 15 amino acids. V shed 4 bases and J 9 bases; nucleotides not matched to a gene: 9. Germline assignment: CDR1 LGHNA and CDR2 YSLEER. CDR3 DNA sequence: TGCGCCAGCAGCCGGACACTAGCGGGAACGGGTGAGCAGTTCTTC. It encodes CASSRTLAGTGEQFF.

This clonotype was detected ten times or more. The chain has TRBV18 and TRBJ2-7, with unresolved D. The CDR3 sequence is 15 residues long. V dropped 6 bases and J dropped 3 bases, with 18 bases sitting between them. In germline, CDR1 is KGHSH, CDR2 LQKENI. The CDR3 DNA sequence: TGTGCCAGCTCTCAAACATCAACGGGCCGCTACGAGCAGTACTTC. Protein sequence: CASSQTSTGRYEQYF.

This clonotype was counted a few times. This chain links TRBV20-1 with TRBJ2-7, with 11 bases that match TRBD2. In germline, CDR1 is DFQATT, CDR2 SNEGSKA (reference sequence). The CDR3 sequence is 16 residues long. J gave up 5 bases and V 6 bases, and 15 bases lay outside the gene matches. CDR3 residues: CSAYGPETSGMNEQYF. DNA of the CDR3: TGCAGTGCCTACGGGCCAGAGACTAGCGGGATGAACGAGCAGTACTTC.

There are a few counts of this clonotype. The J gene is TRBJ2-5, the V gene TRBV5-4, with D perhaps given as TRBD1 or TRBD2 (6 bases each). The CDR3 spans 17 residues. Germline V CDR1 and CDR2: SGHNT, YYREEE (reference sequence). The germline V and J ends were trimmed by 7 bases and 4 bases, with 26 bases remaining between them. CDR3 region: CASSDRGDSDPRETQYF. In DNA form, the CDR3 reads TGTGCCAGCTCCGATAGGGGGGACTCGGACCCTCGAGAGACCCAGTACTTC.

For the CDR3, the DNA is TGTGCCAGCAGCCAAGGGCGGCGGTCCTACAATGAGCAGTTCTTC. Residues: CASSQGRRSYNEQFF. The chain combines TRBV14 with TRBJ2-1; D call uncertain. CDR1 is SGHDN and CDR2 is FVKESK in the germline V gene. CDR3 length: 15 residues. Trimming removed 1 base at V and 1 base at J, with 8 bases between. Complete variable domain (other parts from reference TRBV14 and TRBJ2-1): EAGVTQFPSHSVIEKGQTVTLRCDPISGHDNLYWYRRVMGKEIKFLLHFVKESKQDESGMPNNRFLAERTGGTYSTLKVQPAELEDSGVYFCASSQGRRSYNEQFFGPGTRLTVL.

This clonotype was detected many times. The chain employs TRBV20-1 and TRBJ2-1; 7 nucleotides align to TRBD2. Germline CDR1 reads DFQATT; CDR2 reads SNEGSKA (reference sequence). The CDR3 consists of 15 residues. Germline trimming cut 5 bases from V and 0 bases from J; bases unmatched to any gene: 7. The CDR3 DNA follows: TGCAGTGCTTCCCCGCGGGAGTTCTCCTACAATGAGCAGTTCTTC. Amino acid sequence: CSASPREFSYNEQFF.

This clonotype was observed many times. The rearrangement joins TRBV12-3 or TRBV12-4 to TRBJ2-5; 11 bases map to TRBD1. The length of the CDR3 is 17 residues. The V segment lost 5 bases and the J segment 5 bases; nucleotides outside the gene matches: 13. CDR3 DNA: TGTGCCAGCAGTAACGGACAGGGGGCAAGTCTAGAGGAGACCCAGTACTTC. Its translation: CASSNGQGASLEETQYF.

This chain connects TRBV7-9 to TRBJ2-3; TRBD2 aligns across 11 bases. V lost 5 bases to trimming and J lost 2 bases; unmatched junction nucleotides: 6. CDR3 size: 16 residues. CDR1 and CDR2 (germline): SEHNR, FQNEAQ (reference sequence). The CDR3: CASSPLAGVITDTQYF. For the CDR3, the DNA is TGTGCCAGCAGCCCACTAGCGGGAGTAATCACAGATACGCAGTATTTT.

This sequence joins TRBV27 and TRBJ2-7; maybe TRBD1 (6 bases). Trimming shortened V by 5 bases and J by 4 bases, and 12 bases separated the two germline ends. Germline V lookup: CDR1 MNHEY, CDR2 SMNVEV (reference sequence). The CDR3 contains 13 residues. The CDR3 DNA is TGTGCCAGCAGTCTCGGGACATGGTACGAGCAGTACTTC. Its translation is CASSLGTWYEQYF.

V usage is TRBV27 and J usage is TRBJ2-4, with D perhaps TRBD2 (5 bases). CDR3 length: 13 residues. Germline V gives CDR1 MNHEY, CDR2 SMNVEV (reference sequence). CDR3 in DNA: TGTGGGAGCCGGGGATTGGCCAAAAACATTCAGTACTTC. It codes for CGSRGLAKNIQYF.

This clonotype was detected only a few times. This sequence joins TRBV15 and TRBJ2-3; D is ambiguous. Germline CDR1 and CDR2: LNHNV and YYDKDF (reference sequence). CDR3 length: 12 residues. Trimming stripped 1 base from V and 6 bases from J, with 5 bases between. The CDR3 protein is CATSRGPDTQYF. CDR3 bases: TGTGCCACCAGCAGAGGCCCTGATACGCAGTATTTT.

The chain recombines TRBV14 with TRBJ2-7, with 7 positions matching TRBD1. The J segment lost 5 bases and the V segment lost 0 bases, leaving 10 bases of the junction unmatched. CDR3 length: 16 amino acids. Germline lookup yields CDR1 SGHDN and CDR2 FVKESK. CDR3 residues: CASSQDTVRGNHEQYF. DNA of the CDR3: TGTGCCAGCAGCCAAGATACGGTCAGGGGGAATCACGAGCAGTACTTC.

This clonotype has at least ten counts. The V gene is TRBV7-9, the J gene TRBJ2-2; D assignment may be TRBD1 or TRBD2 (5 bases each). The germline gives CDR1 SEHNR, CDR2 FQNEAQ (reference sequence). The CDR3 length is 13 residues. Trimming cost V 5 bases and J 6 bases, with 10 bases left between them. CDR3 in amino acids: CASSPRGPGELFF. DNA for the CDR3: TGTGCCAGCAGCCCCCGGGGCCCCGGGGAGCTGTTTTTT.

There are a few counts of this clonotype. The chain carries TRBV5-6 and TRBJ2-7; D possibly corresponds to TRBD2 (5 bases). The CDR3 consists of 15 residues. Between the trimmed V and J ends, which lost 1 base and 5 bases, there was a span of 16 bases. Germline lookup yields CDR1 SGHDT and CDR2 YYEEEE. The CDR3 nucleotides read TGTGCCAGCAGCTTGTCGATTGCAGGAGGAGACGAGCAGTACTTC. It codes for CASSLSIAGGDEQYF.

This clonotype was picked up a small number of times. The chain carries TRBV20-1 and TRBJ2-7; 8 bases fit TRBD2. Trimming at V came to 3 bases and at J to 6 bases, leaving 1 base not matched to a gene. CDR1 DFQATT and CDR2 SNEGSKA come from the germline V gene (reference sequence). The CDR3 is 11 amino acids. CDR3 sequence (DNA): TGCAGTGCTAGGAGCGGGGGCGAGCAGTACTTC. Its translation: CSARSGGEQYF.